Sequencing of this T cell receptor beta chain was carried out in a study of T cells in Graves' hyperthyroidism and ophthalmopathy. Study outcomes and limitations: Ophthalmopathy, as predicted by the model, came a median around 6.7 months after the prediction.

The study excluded patients with uncontrolled infection, other autoimmune disease, pregnancy or lactation. It was at first hyperthyroidism diagnosis, before any ophthalmopathy symptoms, that the blood sample was taken. Germline V gives CDR1 MRHNA, CDR2 SNTAGT. The CDR3 covers 17 residues. V was shortened by 1 base and J by 2 bases, with 15 bases between the two germline ends. This clonotype was counted ten times or more. Its antigen remains unidentified. Amplified regions were TCR beta CDR3 sequences from RNA transcripts. With the HTBI primer set, the TCR CDR3 went through a first round of RT-PCR. TCRdb reanalysed the multiplex PCR reads using MiXCR and keeps one entry per CDR3 protein. The sample lists 150,000 or so distinct CDR3 sequences; roughly a fifth were seen once.

This TCR derives from a woman in her forties or fifties with Graves' hyperthyroidism that later progressed to Graves' ophthalmopathy. Sequenced material: blood. The genes are TRBV6-4 and TRBJ2-1, with no clear D. The CDR3 is CASSDYLPPGTYNEQFF. CDR3 nucleotide sequence: TGTGCCAGCAGTGACTATCTTCCCCCTGGGACCTACAATGAGCAGTTCTTC.